This T cell receptor (beta chain) was identified during a study of T cells after somatic rescue of genetic block (TCRdb year 2020). With respect to the entire study: What the study looked at was long-term robustness, specifically in a T-cell system that came about through somatic rescue of a genetic block in T-cell development.

Based on its abundance in the sample, this clone is large (0.1 to 1%). No antigen is known for it. One base away there is no much larger clone; base qualities are not given. For CDR1 and CDR2, the germline V gene (reference sequence) lists LNHDA and SQIVND. The cysteine opens and the phenylalanine closes a CDR3 of 14 amino acids. The DNA shown is the 42-base CDR3, in frame from base 1. The junction shows trimming of 7 bases on V and 4 bases on J, plus 16 bases between the germline ends. Libraries were constructed by the immunoSEQ multiplex PCR assay. Drawn from immuneACCESS, this table holds only the in-frame rearrangements with V and J called that TCRdb kept. Clones are partly lost; checked studies trace under half to an unresolved V gene and leave the rest unexplained. In this sample the table shows over 10,000 clones, 71% of which occur a single time. 9.5% to 15% of the sample lies in the top ten.

Sequencing was carried out using peripheral blood mononuclear cells (PBMCs). The source is a boy between 10 and 17 years old. This sequence uses TRBV19 and TRBJ1-1, with no confidently assigned D gene. The base sequence is TGTGCCAGTACCCACGGTGCTGGAACCACTGAAGCTTTCTTT. This encodes CASTHGAGTTEAFF.